These 2 T cell receptor beta chains were sequenced from one sample in a study of PD-1 blockade in classical Hodgkin lymphoma (dated by TCRdb to the early 2020s). The receptor library was made with the immunoSEQ multiplex PCR assay. TCRdb took this table from immuneACCESS and kept in-frame rearrangements with V and J called. Such tables lack part of the clones; where checked against another copy, unresolved V genes explain under half of the gap, and the rest is unexplained. The sample has some 93,000 clones on record, 92% of them singletons. Less than 3.5% of the sample is taken by the ten largest. The time point label for this specimen denotes: cycle 1 day 1 (C1D1), immediately before nivolumab initiation. Every trial patient had relapsed following autologous stem cell transplantation, and prior brentuximab vedotin exposure was what differed among cohorts A, B and C. The sequencing here drew on peripheral blood mononuclear cells (PBMCs), taken at baseline. These TCRs come from a human donor with classical Hodgkin lymphoma.

The chain links TRBV11-2 to TRBJ1-1; D possibly corresponds to TRBD1 (5 bases). Per the germline V gene, CDR1 is SGHAT and CDR2 is FQNNGV. V was pared by 2 bases and J by 3 bases, with 7 bases between. The CDR3 runs to 13 residues. The CDR3 protein is CASSLWGDTEAFF. DNA for the CDR3: TGTGCCAGCAGCTTATGGGGCGACACTGAAGCTTTCTTT.

This chain links TRBV28 with TRBJ1-2, with D maybe TRBD1 (5 bases). This CDR3 comprises 14 residues. The germline V and J ends were trimmed by 6 bases and 14 bases, with 25 bases remaining between them. Looked up from germline, CDR1 is MDHEN and CDR2 is SYDVKM. The CDR3 DNA reads as TGTGCCAGCAGCCTACGCCGAGGGGTTTTGCTGGGAACCTTC. It specifies CASSLRRGVLLGTF.